One sample yielded the 13 T cell receptor beta chains listed below, sequenced in a study of tumor and adjacent non-tumor tissue in lung cancer. TCRbeta libraries were built with three rounds of nested PCR, modified from ARM-PCR. Each CDR3 protein is one row after TCRdb ran MiXCR on the multiplex PCR reads. Of approximately 120,000 distinct CDR3 sequences in the sample, 75% were seen once. The template was RNA from unsorted bulk tissue. Specimen: lung tumor tissue. The receptor source for this set is a woman in her fifties or sixties with non-small cell lung cancer.

The CDR3 is CSASSNRGRGYGYTF. The CDR3 DNA sequence: TGCAGTGCTAGTTCGAACAGGGGGCGCGGCTATGGCTACACCTTC. This chain links TRBV20-1 with TRBJ1-2; TRBD1 aligns across 9 bases. The CDR3 has 15 residues. J lost 4 bases, V lost 3 bases, and 9 bases had no gene match. From germline, CDR1 is DFQATT and CDR2 SNEGSKA (reference sequence).

There are a few counts of this clonotype. The chain links TRBV6-5 to TRBJ2-7; D perhaps matches TRBD2 (5 bases). Germline CDR1 is MNHEY and CDR2 is SVGAGI. The V end was cut by 9 bases, the J end by 3 bases, with 27 bases between. The CDR3 runs to 17 residues. CDR3 sequence: CASRTTLSATLIYEQYF. The CDR3 bases are TGTGCCAGTCGCACCACTCTTAGCGCGACCCTGATCTACGAGCAGTACTTC.

Concerning this clonotype itself: The junction departs from germline at one end; a sequencing error may be responsible. This chain uses TRBV12-3 or TRBV12-4 with TRBJ2-3; D gene ambiguous. The CDR3 covers 15 residues. CDR3 DNA sequence: TGCGCCAGCAGTTTGCTGGGGTTATACACAGATACGCAGTATTTT. Its protein product is CASSLLGLYTDTQYF.

In the case of this clonotype: The junction departs from the called germline gene at one end, perhaps through a read error. V is TRBV20-1 and J is TRBJ2-7, with D possibly being TRBD1 (6 bases). The length of the CDR3 is 13 residues. Per germline, CDR1 DFQATT and CDR2 SNEGSKA (reference sequence). The CDR3 here is CSAGWGQWDEQYF. Here the CDR3 DNA reads TGTAGTGCAGGCTGGGGGCAATGGGACGAGCAGTACTTC.

Details on this clonotype: Sequence at one end of the junction differs from germline and may be a read error. The chain is built from TRBV12-3 or TRBV12-4 and TRBJ1-2; 7 positions agree with TRBD1. The CDR3 sequence is 12 residues long. In DNA, the CDR3 is TGTGCCCGCAGGGGGGAAGACTATGGCTACACCTTC. This gives the protein CARRGEDYGYTF.

Comments on this clonotype: This clone may be a read error of a much larger clone one base away. V is TRBV20-1 and J is TRBJ2-7, with 8 bases lining up with TRBD1. The CDR3 is made up of 14 amino acids. Germline V gives CDR1 DFQATT, CDR2 SNEGSKA (reference sequence). The CDR3 region is CSASAGGAGGEHYF. CDR3 nucleotide sequence: TGCAGTGCTAGTGCAGGGGGCGCCGGGGGCGAGCACTACTTC.

As for this clonotype: The junction does not match germline at one end; this may be a read error. This rearrangement joins TRBV20-1 to TRBJ2-5, with D uncertain. This CDR3 spans 15 amino acids. Germline CDR1 is DFQATT and CDR2 is SNEGSKA (reference sequence). CDR3 residues: CSARVAAMWEENQDF. The CDR3 DNA reads as TGCAGTGCTAGAGTTGCGGCCATGTGGGAAGAGAACCAGGACTTC.

Worth noting for this clonotype: Here the CDR3 omits its conserved ending phenylalanine or tryptophan, so a read error is the likely source. The chain recombines TRBV29-1 with TRBJ1-2, with unresolved D. V was pared by 6 bases and J by 7 bases, with 15 bases between. CDR3 length: 12 residues. The V gene's germline CDR1 is SQVTM and CDR2 ANQGSEA. The CDR3 coding sequence is TGCAGCGTAGTAGTGCCTCTCGGTGGCTACACCTCC. As protein: CSVVVPLGGYTS.

As concerns this clonotype: Relative to the germline gene, one junction end is altered; a read error may explain this. The chain recombines TRBV6-5 with TRBJ2-1, with D uncertain. Germline lookup yields CDR1 MNHEY and CDR2 SVGAGI. This CDR3 region has 13 residues. The chain's CDR3 is CVSSLNRRSEQFF. CDR3 coding DNA: TGTGTCAGCAGTTTGAATAGGCGCAGTGAGCAGTTCTTC.

Notes on this clonotype: A read error may be the cause here, since a much bigger clone is one base away. The V and J genes are TRBV2 and TRBJ2-7; maybe TRBD1 (5 bases). The germline V gene has CDR1 SNHLY and CDR2 FYNNEI. The CDR3 sequence is 14 residues long. Trimming shortened V by 2 bases and J by 0 bases, and 8 bases separated the two germline ends. CDR3 protein: CASSEQGISYEQYF. The DNA of the CDR3 is TGTGCCAGCAGTGAACAGGGAATCTCCTACGAGCAGTACTTC.

Worth noting for this clonotype: A read error may produce the germline difference seen at one junction end. The rearrangement uses TRBV4-3 and TRBJ2-6; perhaps D is TRBD1 or TRBD2 (5 bases each). Germline CDR1 reads LGHNA; CDR2 reads YSLEER. This CDR3 has 16 amino acids. CDR3 sequence (DNA): TGCACCAGCAGCCCGGGACGGACCTCTGGGGCCAACGTCCTGACTTTT. Residues: CTSSPGRTSGANVLTF.

Points on this clonotype: The junction departs from germline at one end; a sequencing error may be responsible. This chain joins TRBV20-1 and TRBJ2-2; the D gene could be TRBD1 or TRBD2 (5 bases each). Germline CDR1 is DFQATT and CDR2 is SNEGSKA (reference sequence). The CDR3 extends over 12 amino acids. As DNA, the CDR3 is TGCAGTGCTAGGCACTCCACCGGGGACCTGTTTTTT. This encodes CSARHSTGDLFF.

The chain joins TRBV29-1 to TRBJ1-1; tentatively, D is TRBD1 (6 bases). V lost 4 bases to trimming and J lost 5 bases, with 17 bases between them. This CDR3 is built from 14 residues. The germline gives CDR1 SQVTM, CDR2 ANQGSEA. The CDR3 sequence: CSVGPDGTRTEAFF. The CDR3 nucleotides read TGCAGCGTTGGTCCCGATGGGACACGGACTGAAGCTTTCTTT.